These T cell receptor beta chains were read from a single sample in a study of OX40 agonist ivuxolimab in advanced cancers. The data were produced by immunoSEQ multiplex PCR, yet TCRdb's version contains in-frame clones alone and is incomplete. Of fewer than 75,000 clones detected, roughly 90% appear once; the ten largest clones hold roughly 0.66%. The sequences come from CD4+ or CD8+ T cells sorted from blood, collected in a trial of the OX40 agonist ivuxolimab. The receptor source for this set is an adult with an advanced solid tumor such as melanoma, head and neck, liver or kidney cancer. Each CDR3 is given with its conserved first and last residue. The D gene is left open where the match is weak. For some rows the clone size is stated as once, few or many, or as a class when expanded; others skip it.

J gene: TRBJ1-3
D gene: NA
clone size: NA
V gene: TRBV15
CDR3 DNA: TGTGCCACCAGCAGAGAAGGGGGAGCTTCCGGAAACACCATATATTTT
CDR3 protein: CATSREGGASGNTIYF

J gene: TRBJ1-2
D gene: NA
clone size: NA
V gene: TRBV30
CDR3 DNA: TGTGCCTGGAGGCCCCTTGACCCTACCCCCGGCTACACCTTC
CDR3 protein: CAWRPLDPTPGYTF

J gene: TRBJ2-1
D gene: NA
clone size: NA
V gene: TRBV2
CDR3 DNA: TGTGCCAGCACCTGGCGGGGTTACAATGAGCAGTTCTTC
CDR3 protein: CASTWRGYNEQFF

J gene: TRBJ2-7
D gene: NA
clone size: once
V gene: TRBV5-6
CDR3 DNA: TGTGCCAGCAGCCCCCTGGGGGGTCACTCCTACGAGCAGTACTTC
CDR3 protein: CASSPLGGHSYEQYF

J gene: TRBJ1-1
D gene: NA
clone size: NA
V gene: TRBV28
CDR3 DNA: TGTGCCAGCAGTTTAACCCGCACTGAAGCTTTCTTT
CDR3 protein: CASSLTRTEAFF

J gene: TRBJ1-1
D gene: TRBD1
clone size: few
V gene: TRBV5-1
CDR3 DNA: TGCGCCAGCAGCGCAAGACAGGGTTCGTACACTGAAGCTTTCTTT
CDR3 protein: CASSARQGSYTEAFF

J gene: TRBJ2-3
D gene: NA
clone size: NA
V gene: TRBV7-8
CDR3 DNA: TGTGCCAGCAGCCGAGGAAGGTCAGATACGCAGTATTTT
CDR3 protein: CASSRGRSDTQYF

J gene: TRBJ1-4
D gene: NA
clone size: NA
V gene: TRBV11-2
CDR3 DNA: TGTGCCAGCAGCTTAGAGCTGGATGAAAAACTGTTTTTT
CDR3 protein: CASSLELDEKLFF

J gene: TRBJ1-3
D gene: NA
clone size: NA
V gene: TRBV30
CDR3 DNA: TGTGCCGCCCAGACAGATGGAAACACCATATATTTT
CDR3 protein: CAAQTDGNTIYF

J gene: TRBJ2-2
D gene: NA
clone size: NA
V gene: TRBV5-4
CDR3 DNA: TGTGCCAGCAAGGGCGTGGGAGGAGTCACCGGGGAGCTGTTTTTT
CDR3 protein: CASKGVGGVTGELFF

J gene: TRBJ2-7
D gene: TRBD1
clone size: NA
V gene: TRBV5-1
CDR3 DNA: TGCGCCAGCAGCTCCAGCGGGACAGGGTCCTACGAGCAGTACTTC
CDR3 protein: CASSSSGTGSYEQYF

J gene: TRBJ1-1
D gene: NA
clone size: once
V gene: TRBV27
CDR3 DNA: TGTGCCAGCAGTAGGGACCTCGAAAACACTGAAGCTTTCTTT
CDR3 protein: CASSRDLENTEAFF

J gene: TRBJ1-1
D gene: TRBD1
clone size: NA
V gene: TRBV19
CDR3 DNA: TGTGCCAGTAGTAGCCAGGGGGGGACTGAAGCTTTCTTT
CDR3 protein: CASSSQGGTEAFF

J gene: TRBJ2-1
D gene: TRBD1
clone size: NA
V gene: TRBV18
CDR3 DNA: TGTGCCAGCTCACAGCCCGGACAGGGTGGCAATGAGCAGTTCTTC
CDR3 protein: CASSQPGQGGNEQFF

J gene: TRBJ2-5
D gene: TRBD2
clone size: NA
V gene: TRBV2
CDR3 DNA: TGTGCCAGCAGTGAAGATTACGGGAGGGTCCAAGAGACCCAGTACTTC
CDR3 protein: CASSEDYGRVQETQYF

J gene: TRBJ2-7
D gene: TRBD2
clone size: NA
V gene: TRBV27
CDR3 DNA: TGTGCCAGCAGTTTATCATACTCACTAGCGGGGTCCTACGAGCAGTACTTC
CDR3 protein: CASSLSYSLAGSYEQYF

J gene: TRBJ1-5
D gene: NA
clone size: NA
V gene: TRBV30
CDR3 DNA: TGTGCCTGGAGGAATCAGGGCAATAGTCAGCCCCAGCATTTT
CDR3 protein: CAWRNQGNSQPQHF

J gene: TRBJ2-5
D gene: TRBD1
clone size: NA
V gene: TRBV30
CDR3 DNA: TGTGCCTGGAGAGAGAAGGGGGCGCCGGAGACCCAGTACTTC
CDR3 protein: CAWREKGAPETQYF

J gene: TRBJ2-2
D gene: NA
clone size: few
V gene: TRBV2
CDR3 DNA: TGTGCCAGCAGTGAGTACGGGAGTTTTACCGGGGAGCTGTTTTTT
CDR3 protein: CASSEYGSFTGELFF

J gene: TRBJ1-2
D gene: NA
clone size: NA
V gene: TRBV4-1
CDR3 DNA: TGCGCCAGCAGCCAAGAGGGGCCTGGGGGTTACGGCTACACCTTC
CDR3 protein: CASSQEGPGGYGYTF

J gene: TRBJ2-3
D gene: NA
clone size: NA
V gene: TRBV29-1
CDR3 DNA: TGCAGCGTTGAATTCGCGGCGCGGGGGCACACAGATACGCAGTATTTT
CDR3 protein: CSVEFAARGHTDTQYF

J gene: TRBJ2-5
D gene: NA
clone size: NA
V gene: TRBV28
CDR3 DNA: TGTGCCAGCAGTTTATGGCAGGGTGCGGAGATATTGGAGACCCAGTACTTC
CDR3 protein: CASSLWQGAEILETQYF

J gene: TRBJ2-5
D gene: NA
clone size: NA
V gene: TRBV7-8
CDR3 DNA: TGTGCCAGCAGCAGGGGGACTCAACCACGAGAGACCCAGTACTTC
CDR3 protein: CASSRGTQPRETQYF

J gene: TRBJ1-2
D gene: TRBD1
clone size: NA
V gene: TRBV18
CDR3 DNA: TGTGCCAGCTCACCTGGGACAGGGGTGTATGGCTACACCTTC
CDR3 protein: CASSPGTGVYGYTF

J gene: TRBJ2-2
D gene: NA
clone size: NA
V gene: TRBV5-1
CDR3 DNA: TGCGCCAGCAGCTTGGATGGACAGAACACCGGGGAGCTGTTTTTT
CDR3 protein: CASSLDGQNTGELFF

J gene: TRBJ2-1
D gene: NA
clone size: NA
V gene: TRBV6-4
CDR3 DNA: TGTGCCAGCAGACGGGAGCCCCAGGGGAATGAGCAGTTCTTC
CDR3 protein: CASRREPQGNEQFF

J gene: TRBJ2-7
D gene: NA
clone size: NA
V gene: TRBV19
CDR3 DNA: TGTGCCAGTAGTTCAGGGACGGGCTCCTACGAGCAGTACTTC
CDR3 protein: CASSSGTGSYEQYF

J gene: TRBJ2-5
D gene: NA
clone size: once
V gene: TRBV18
CDR3 DNA: TGTGCCAGCTCACCAAGCGGGCGGGAGACCCAGTACTTC
CDR3 protein: CASSPSGRETQYF

J gene: TRBJ2-7
D gene: NA
clone size: NA
V gene: TRBV5-6
CDR3 DNA: TGTGCCAGCAGCTTGTGGGGGTACGAGCAGTACTTC
CDR3 protein: CASSLWGYEQYF

J gene: TRBJ1-1
D gene: NA
clone size: NA
V gene: TRBV28
CDR3 DNA: TGTGCCAGCAGTTTATGGGGGACTGGCACGCGCACTGAAGCTTTCTTT
CDR3 protein: CASSLWGTGTRTEAFF

J gene: TRBJ2-5
D gene: NA
clone size: NA
V gene: TRBV29-1
CDR3 DNA: TGCAGCGTATGGGGCAGGGGAGGGGAGACCCAGTACTTC
CDR3 protein: CSVWGRGGETQYF

J gene: TRBJ1-4
D gene: NA
clone size: NA
V gene: TRBV7-9
CDR3 DNA: TGTGCCAGCAGCAACACAGGGAGTAGGAATGAAAAACTGTTTTTT
CDR3 protein: CASSNTGSRNEKLFF

J gene: TRBJ2-7
D gene: NA
clone size: NA
V gene: TRBV7-8
CDR3 DNA: TGTGCCAGCAGCAAGCCTAGGGGAGGCGAGCAGTACTTC
CDR3 protein: CASSKPRGGEQYF

J gene: TRBJ1-1
D gene: TRBD1
clone size: NA
V gene: TRBV7-9
CDR3 DNA: TGTGCCAGCAGCGTACAGGGGGCGGGCACTGAAGCTTTCTTT
CDR3 protein: CASSVQGAGTEAFF

J gene: TRBJ2-1
D gene: TRBD2
clone size: NA
V gene: TRBV29-1
CDR3 DNA: TGCAGCGCTCTAGCGGGAGGGATCTACAATGAGCAGTTCTTC
CDR3 protein: CSALAGGIYNEQFF

J gene: TRBJ2-7
D gene: NA
clone size: NA
V gene: TRBV11-3
CDR3 DNA: TGTGCCAGCAGCGCCACAGGGACCTACGAGCAGTACTTC
CDR3 protein: CASSATGTYEQYF

J gene: TRBJ2-3
D gene: NA
clone size: NA
V gene: TRBV5-1
CDR3 DNA: TGCGCCAGCAGCTCTCCGGACCGCGATACGCAGTATTTT
CDR3 protein: CASSSPDRDTQYF

J gene: TRBJ1-5
D gene: TRBD1
clone size: once
V gene: TRBV5-6
CDR3 DNA: TGTGCCAGCAGCTTAAGTCAGGGGGCTCAGCCCCAGCATTTT
CDR3 protein: CASSLSQGAQPQHF

J gene: TRBJ1-2
D gene: TRBD1
clone size: NA
V gene: TRBV11-2
CDR3 DNA: TGTGCCAGCAGCGCCCGGACAGGGGATGGCTACACCTTC
CDR3 protein: CASSARTGDGYTF

J gene: TRBJ2-7
D gene: TRBD2
clone size: few
V gene: TRBV10-3
CDR3 DNA: TGTGCCATCAGTGAGTCTAGCGGGAAAGTTGGCGAGCAGTACTTC
CDR3 protein: CAISESSGKVGEQYF

J gene: TRBJ2-2
D gene: TRBD1
clone size: NA
V gene: TRBV5-1
CDR3 DNA: TGCGCCAGCAGCGGGACCCAGGGGGCGGCCGGGGAGCTGTTTTTT
CDR3 protein: CASSGTQGAAGELFF

J gene: TRBJ2-3
D gene: NA
clone size: NA
V gene: TRBV28
CDR3 DNA: TGTGCCAGCAGTTCCCCAGCGGTTACTAGCACAGATACGCAGTATTTT
CDR3 protein: CASSSPAVTSTDTQYF

J gene: TRBJ2-1
D gene: NA
clone size: NA
V gene: TRBV10-3
CDR3 DNA: TGTGCCGGGGGCTCTTACAATGAGCAGTTCTTC
CDR3 protein: CAGGSYNEQFF

J gene: TRBJ2-5
D gene: NA
clone size: NA
V gene: TRBV2
CDR3 DNA: TGTGCCAGCAGACCGACGGGGCAACTGTACCAAGAGACCCAGTACTTC
CDR3 protein: CASRPTGQLYQETQYF

J gene: TRBJ1-1
D gene: TRBD1
clone size: NA
V gene: TRBV5-1
CDR3 DNA: TGCGCCAGCAGCCGGGTGGGACAGGGGGATGCTGAAGCTTTCTTT
CDR3 protein: CASSRVGQGDAEAFF

J gene: TRBJ2-1
D gene: TRBD2
clone size: NA
V gene: TRBV13
CDR3 DNA: TGTGCCAGCAGCTTAGCTAGCGGGCGTGAGCAGTTCTTC
CDR3 protein: CASSLASGREQFF

J gene: TRBJ2-7
D gene: TRBD2
clone size: NA
V gene: TRBV6-1
CDR3 DNA: TGTGCCAGCAGGACTAGCGGGATCGGCGAGCAGTACTTC
CDR3 protein: CASRTSGIGEQYF

J gene: TRBJ2-2
D gene: NA
clone size: NA
V gene: TRBV9
CDR3 DNA: TGTGCCAGCAGCGTGACAGGGAACACCGGGGAGCTGTTTTTT
CDR3 protein: CASSVTGNTGELFF

J gene: TRBJ1-5
D gene: NA
clone size: NA
V gene: TRBV30
CDR3 DNA: TGTGCCTGGAGTGTCATAAGCAATCAGCCCCAGCATTTT
CDR3 protein: CAWSVISNQPQHF

J gene: TRBJ1-1
D gene: TRBD1
clone size: NA
V gene: TRBV14
CDR3 DNA: TGTGCCAGCAGGGGACAGGCGAACACTGAAGCTTTCTTT
CDR3 protein: CASRGQANTEAFF

J gene: TRBJ2-3
D gene: NA
clone size: NA
V gene: TRBV29-1
CDR3 DNA: TGCAGCGGAAGCAAGACAGCTTCTAGCACAGATACGCAGTATTTT
CDR3 protein: CSGSKTASSTDTQYF

J gene: TRBJ1-2
D gene: TRBD1
clone size: NA
V gene: TRBV19
CDR3 DNA: TGTGCCAGTAACGCCGGGACAGGGGGCTCTCTGGACTATGGCTACACCTTC
CDR3 protein: CASNAGTGGSLDYGYTF

J gene: TRBJ1-5
D gene: TRBD1
clone size: NA
V gene: TRBV5-1
CDR3 DNA: TGCGCCAGCAGCCCCGGGACAGGGCGGTCTCAGCCCCAGCATTTT
CDR3 protein: CASSPGTGRSQPQHF